This T cell receptor (beta chain) was documented in a study of T cell responses to AZD1222 COVID-19 vaccine. The germline CDR1 and CDR2 sequences are SEHNR and FQNEAQ (reference sequence). The V end was cut by 6 bases, the J end by 5 bases, with 17 bases between. The CDR3 is 14 residues long. The assay was immunoSEQ multiplex PCR, and TCRdb's table has in-frame clones only and misses some. The table has under 200,000 clones, more than 75% seen once; the top ten hold 2.5% to 3%. General study findings and limits: Most donors were white British and more were female, and clonal diversity was possibly underestimated. Epitopes outside B.1.351 and B.1.1.7 mutated regions reportedly drew nearly half of spike TCRs.

As to this clone: No antigen is known for it.

Specimen: peripheral blood, collected on day 0 of MenACWY control vaccination. This chain uses TRBV7-9 with TRBJ2-7, with D maybe TRBD1 (6 bases). The sequence derives from an adult in good health. CDR3 in DNA: TGTGCCAGCAGTCTAAACAGGGATGTCCACGAGCAGTACTTC. This codes for CASSLNRDVHEQYF.